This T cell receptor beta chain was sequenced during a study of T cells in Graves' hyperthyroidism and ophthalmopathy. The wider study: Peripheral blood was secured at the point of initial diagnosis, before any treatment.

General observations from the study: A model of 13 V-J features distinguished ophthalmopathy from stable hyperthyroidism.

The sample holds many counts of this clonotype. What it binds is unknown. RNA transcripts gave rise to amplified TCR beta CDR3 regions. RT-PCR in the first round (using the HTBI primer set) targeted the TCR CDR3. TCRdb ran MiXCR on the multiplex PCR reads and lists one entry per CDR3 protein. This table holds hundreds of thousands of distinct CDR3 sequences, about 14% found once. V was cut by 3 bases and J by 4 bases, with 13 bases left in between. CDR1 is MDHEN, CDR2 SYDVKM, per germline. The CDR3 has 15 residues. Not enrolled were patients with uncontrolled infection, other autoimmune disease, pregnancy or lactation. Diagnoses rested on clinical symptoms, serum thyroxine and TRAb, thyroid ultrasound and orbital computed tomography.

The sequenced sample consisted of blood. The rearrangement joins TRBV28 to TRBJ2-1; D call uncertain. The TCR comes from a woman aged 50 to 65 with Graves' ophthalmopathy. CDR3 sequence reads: CASSLAPKAYNEQFF. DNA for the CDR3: TGTGCCAGCAGTTTGGCCCCTAAGGCTTACAATGAGCAGTTCTTC.